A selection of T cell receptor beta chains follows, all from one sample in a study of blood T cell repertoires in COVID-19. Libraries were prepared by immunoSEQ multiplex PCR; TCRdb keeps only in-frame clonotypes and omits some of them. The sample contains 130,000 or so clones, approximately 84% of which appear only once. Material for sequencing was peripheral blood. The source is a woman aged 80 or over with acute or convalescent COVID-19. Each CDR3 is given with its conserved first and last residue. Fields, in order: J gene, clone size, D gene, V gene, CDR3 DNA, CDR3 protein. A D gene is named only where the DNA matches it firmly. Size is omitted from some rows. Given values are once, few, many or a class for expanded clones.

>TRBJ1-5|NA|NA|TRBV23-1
TGCGCCAGCAGTCAATCATCCCTTCAAACGGGGGGCAATCAGCCCCAGCATTTT
CASSQSSLQTGGNQPQHF
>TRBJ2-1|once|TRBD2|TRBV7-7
TGTGCCAGCAGCTTGCAACCGGGACTAGGGCACAATGAGCAGTTCTTC
CASSLQPGLGHNEQFF
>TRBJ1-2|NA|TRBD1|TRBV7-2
TGTGCCAGCAGCTTAGCGGGACAGGGGTTGGGCTACACCTTC
CASSLAGQGLGYTF
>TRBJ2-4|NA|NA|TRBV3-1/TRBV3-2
TGTGCCAGCAGGCAAAGGGGAATTCAGTACTTC
CASRQRGIQYF
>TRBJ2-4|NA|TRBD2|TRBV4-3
TGCGCCAGCAGCCAAGATCGAAGCGGGGGGGTAGCCAAAAACATTCAGTACTTC
CASSQDRSGGVAKNIQYF
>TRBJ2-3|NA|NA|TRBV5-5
TGTGCCAGCAGCCAACACGCGCGGGGAGGCACAGATACGCAGTATTTT
CASSQHARGGTDTQYF
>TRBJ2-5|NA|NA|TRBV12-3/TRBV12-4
TGTGCCACGGGGACTGCAATAGAGACCCAGTACTTC
CATGTAIETQYF
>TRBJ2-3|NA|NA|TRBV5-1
TGCGCCAGCAGCTGGCGGGGAGGAGGAGATACGCAGTATTTT
CASSWRGGGDTQYF
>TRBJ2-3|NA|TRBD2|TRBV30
TGTGCCTGGAGGCCGGGACTAGCCCCAGATACGCAGTATTTT
CAWRPGLAPDTQYF
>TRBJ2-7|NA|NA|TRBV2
TGTGCCAGCAGTGAATTTTCGGGGAGGTACGAGCAGTACTTC
CASSEFSGRYEQYF
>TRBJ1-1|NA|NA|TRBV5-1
TGCGCCAGCAGCCCAGGAGGAGGTATTATGAACACTGAAGCTTTCTTT
CASSPGGGIMNTEAFF
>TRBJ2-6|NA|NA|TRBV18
TGTGCCAGCTCAGACAGTATCTCTGGGGCCAACGTCCTGACTTTC
CASSDSISGANVLTF
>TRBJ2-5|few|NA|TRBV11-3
TGTGCCAGCAGCTTAGGGGTACACAGAGAAGAGACCCAGTACTTC
CASSLGVHREETQYF
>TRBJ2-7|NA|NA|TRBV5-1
TGCGCCAGCAGCCGCGCCTTGGGAGGCGAGCAGTACTTC
CASSRALGGEQYF
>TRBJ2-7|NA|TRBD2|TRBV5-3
TGTGCCAGAAGCGAGCGGGGGGCTCCCTCCTACGAGCAGTACTTC
CARSERGAPSYEQYF
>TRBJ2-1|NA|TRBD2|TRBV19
TGTGCCAGTAGTACGATAGGTGGCGGGAGGAATGAGCAGTTCTTC
CASSTIGGGRNEQFF
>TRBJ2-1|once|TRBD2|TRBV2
TGTGCCAGCAGTGAAGGGGGGGCTAGCGGGAGGCGATCCTACAATGAGCAGTTCTTC
CASSEGGASGRRSYNEQFF
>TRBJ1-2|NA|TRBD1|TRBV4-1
TGCGCCAGCAGCTTTGGACAGGGGAACTATGGCTACACCTTC
CASSFGQGNYGYTF
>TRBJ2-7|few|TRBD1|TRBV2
TGTGCCAGCAGTAGGGACAGGGGAACCTACGAGCAGTACTTC
CASSRDRGTYEQYF
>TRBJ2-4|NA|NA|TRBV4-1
TGCGCCAGCAGCACAGGGGCCAAAAACATTCAGTACTTC
CASSTGAKNIQYF
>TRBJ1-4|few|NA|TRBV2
TGTGCCAGCAGTGAACTCAGGGTTAGTGAAAAACTGTTTTTT
CASSELRVSEKLFF
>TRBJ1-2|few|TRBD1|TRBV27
TGTGCCAGCAGTAGGACAGGGGAGTATGGCTACACCTTC
CASSRTGEYGYTF
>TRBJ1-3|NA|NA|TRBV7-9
TGTGCCAGCACCGAATTACGGGGGTCAGGAAACACCATATATTTT
CASTELRGSGNTIYF
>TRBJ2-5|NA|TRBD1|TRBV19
TGTGCCACGGGGACAGGGGGCGGAGAGACCCAGTACTTC
CATGTGGGETQYF
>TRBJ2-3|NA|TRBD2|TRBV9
TGTGCCAGCAGCGTCCTAACGGGGGGGCGGGATACGCAGTATTTT
CASSVLTGGRDTQYF
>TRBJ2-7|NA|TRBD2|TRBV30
TGTGCCTGGAGTGTCGGACTAGCGAGTAACGAGCAGTACTTC
CAWSVGLASNEQYF
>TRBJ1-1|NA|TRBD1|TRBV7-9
TGTGCCAGCGGGACAGGGCGGTGGAACACTGAAGCTTTCTTT
CASGTGRWNTEAFF
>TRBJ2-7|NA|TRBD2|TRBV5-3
TGTGCCAGATACCCGGGGGGCTACGAGCAGTACTTC
CARYPGGYEQYF
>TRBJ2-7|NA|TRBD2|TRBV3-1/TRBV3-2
TGTGCCAGCAGCCAAGGGACTAGCGGGAGACTTTACGAGCAGTACTTC
CASSQGTSGRLYEQYF
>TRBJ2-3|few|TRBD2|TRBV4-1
TGCGCCAGCAGCCAAGAAAGCAGCGGGGGGCCCACAGATACGCAGTATTTT
CASSQESSGGPTDTQYF
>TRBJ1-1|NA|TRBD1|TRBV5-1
TGCGCCAGCAGTTATATGACAGGGGACACTGAAGCTTTCTTT
CASSYMTGDTEAFF
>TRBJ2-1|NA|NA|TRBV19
TGTGCCAGTAGTATAGCGAACTACTACAATGAGCAGTTCTTC
CASSIANYYNEQFF
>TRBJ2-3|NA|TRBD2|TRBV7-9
TGTGCCAGCAGCTCGGGACTAGCGGGGGTAGATACGCAGTATTTT
CASSSGLAGVDTQYF
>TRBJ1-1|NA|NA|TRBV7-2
TGTGCCAGCAGCGGAATACGGGGGGGCAGAGAAGCTTTCTTT
CASSGIRGGREAFF
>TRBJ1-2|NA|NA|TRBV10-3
TGTGCCATCAGTGGGCAAACAACAGCCAGAGCTAACTATGGCTACACCTTC
CAISGQTTARANYGYTF
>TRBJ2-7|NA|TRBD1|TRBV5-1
TGCGCCAGCAGCACGACAGGGTTCTACGAGCAGTACTTC
CASSTTGFYEQYF
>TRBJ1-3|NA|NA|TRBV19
TGTGCCAGTAGTTGGGCAGTCTCTGGAAACACCATATATTTT
CASSWAVSGNTIYF
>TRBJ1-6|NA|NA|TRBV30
TGTGCCTGGAGTTACGGTGGCAGCGGTAATTCACCCCTCCACTTT
CAWSYGGSGNSPLHF
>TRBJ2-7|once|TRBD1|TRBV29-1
TGCAGCGCCGTCCTTGGACAGGGAGGCGAGCAGTACTTC
CSAVLGQGGEQYF
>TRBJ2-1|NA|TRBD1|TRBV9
TGTGCCAGCAGCCGGATCGGACAGGAAACCTACAATGAGCAGTTCTTC
CASSRIGQETYNEQFF
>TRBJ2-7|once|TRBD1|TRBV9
TGTGCCAGCAGCGTACATGTGGTACCGACAGGGAACGAGCAGTACTTC
CASSVHVVPTGNEQYF
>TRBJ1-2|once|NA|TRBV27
TGTGCCAGCAGCCTGCAGGGGATCGGTGGCTACACCTTC
CASSLQGIGGYTF
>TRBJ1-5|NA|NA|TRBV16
TGTGCCAGCAGCAATTTCGGCGGGAATCAGCCCCAGCATTTT
CASSNFGGNQPQHF
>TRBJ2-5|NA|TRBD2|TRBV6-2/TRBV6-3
TGTGCCAGCAGTTACCCCATGGAAGCGGGAGGGCCCCGGGAGACCCAGTACTTC
CASSYPMEAGGPRETQYF
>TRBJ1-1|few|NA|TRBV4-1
TGCGCCAGCAGCCAACGACAGCTTGGCACTGAAGCTTTCTTT
CASSQRQLGTEAFF
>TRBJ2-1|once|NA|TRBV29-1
TGCAGCGCCGGCGAGGGGCTCCTTCAGGGTGAGCAGTTCTTC
CSAGEGLLQGEQFF
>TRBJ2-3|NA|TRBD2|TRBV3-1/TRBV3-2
TGTGCCAGCAGCCAAGACCCCGAGGGACTAGCGGGGTTCACAGATACGCAGTATTTT
CASSQDPEGLAGFTDTQYF
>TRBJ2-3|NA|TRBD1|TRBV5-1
TGCGCCAGCAGCTTGGGTCTGGGACAGGTTACAGATACGCAGTATTTT
CASSLGLGQVTDTQYF
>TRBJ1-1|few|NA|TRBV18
TGTGCCAGCTCACCACCCGCAGGGCGGTCCACTGAAGCTTTCTTT
CASSPPAGRSTEAFF
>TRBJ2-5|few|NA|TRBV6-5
TGTGCCTCGCTAACGTCAGGGTTCGTTGAAGCCACCCAGTACTTC
CASLTSGFVEATQYF
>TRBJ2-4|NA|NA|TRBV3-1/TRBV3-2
TGTGCCAGCAGCCAACGCCAGGCCCCAGCCAAAAACATTCAGTACTTC
CASSQRQAPAKNIQYF
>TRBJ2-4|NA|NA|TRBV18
TGTGCCAGCTCACCACTTGCGAGCGGAGCCAAAAACATTCAGTACTTC
CASSPLASGAKNIQYF
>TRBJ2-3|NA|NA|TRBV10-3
TGTGCCATCAGTGAGTCGCCCAGGGGAGGCACAGATACGCAGTATTTT
CAISESPRGGTDTQYF
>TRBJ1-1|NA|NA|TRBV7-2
TGTGCCAGCGCAACCGGGAGGGGGGGGTGGAACACTGAAGCTTTCTTT
CASATGRGGWNTEAFF
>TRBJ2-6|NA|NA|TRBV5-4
TGTGCCAGCAGATCAGGGGTTATGGGGGCCAACGTCCTGACTTTC
CASRSGVMGANVLTF